This T cell receptor beta chain was obtained from a study of T cell responses to AZD1222 COVID-19 vaccine. CDR3 length: 16 amino acids. V dropped 2 bases and J dropped 0 bases, with 13 bases sitting between them. Germline lookup yields CDR1 SQVTM and CDR2 ANQGSEA. Profiling relied on immunoSEQ multiplex PCR, and the TCRdb table lists in-frame clones only, not all of them. The repertoire consists of 65,000 to 100,000 clones, with 88% occurring once and the leading ten covering 6.9%. Material: peripheral blood, obtained 28 days after the second AZD1222 dose. The rearrangement joins TRBV29-1 to TRBJ1-4; D may be TRBD1 (6 bases). The receptor's source is an adult who received the AZD1222 COVID-19 vaccine. CDR3 DNA: TGCAGCGTTGAATCCCAGGGGTCGCCAACTAATGAAAAACTGTTTTTT. Protein sequence: CSVESQGSPTNEKLFF.